The 9 T cell receptor beta chains below were found in one sample sequenced in a study of blood T cell repertoires in COVID-19. The protocol was immunoSEQ multiplex PCR, while the TCRdb copy is restricted to in-frame clones and leaves out a portion. The data show tens of thousands of clones, 75% to 95% seen once. The sequencing input was peripheral blood. These receptors came from an elderly woman with active COVID-19.

The chain carries TRBV3-1 (or the pseudogene TRBV3-2) and TRBJ2-1, with D possibly being TRBD2 (6 bases). Trimming stripped 1 base from V and 4 bases from J, with 29 bases between. The germline V gene encodes CDR1 LGHDT and CDR2 YNNKEL (reference sequence). The length of the CDR3 is 21 residues. The CDR3 is CASSQGEVRWLAKGPYNEQFF. CDR3 in DNA: TGTGCCAGCAGCCAAGGAGAAGTCAGGTGGCTAGCGAAGGGACCATACAATGAGCAGTTCTTC.

V usage is TRBV11-3 and J usage is TRBJ2-3, with 8 nucleotides matching TRBD1. The V and J ends lost 2 bases and 3 bases, in that order; junction bases with no gene match: 4. This CDR3 has 15 residues. Germline CDR1 is SGHNT and CDR2 is YENEEA. CDR3 amino acids: CASSLRRTGTDTQYF. As DNA, the CDR3 is TGTGCCAGCAGCTTACGCCGGACAGGGACAGATACGCAGTATTTT.

This rearrangement joins TRBV10-3 to TRBJ2-5; perhaps TRBD1 as D (6 bases). From germline, CDR1 is ENHRY and CDR2 SYGVKD. V was shortened by 5 bases and J by 1 base, with 11 bases between the two germline ends. The CDR3 is 14 amino acids. CDR3 sequence: CAISTGQSQETQYF. DNA for the CDR3: TGTGCCATCAGTACCGGACAGTCCCAAGAGACCCAGTACTTC.

The V gene is TRBV19, the J gene TRBJ1-5; D is uncertain. CDR1 is LNHDA, CDR2 SQIVND, per germline (reference sequence). CDR3 size: 14 residues. With 5 bases removed from V and 4 bases from J, the gap between germline ends came to 12 bases. The CDR3 here is CASSDRDPNQPQHF. The CDR3 coding sequence is TGTGCCAGTAGTGACCGGGATCCAAATCAGCCCCAGCATTTT.

This clone was counted a few times. The CDR3 reads CASSLPTASAYEQYF. CDR3 bases: TGTGCCAGCAGCTTGCCGACTGCGTCCGCCTACGAGCAGTACTTC. This chain connects TRBV7-6 to TRBJ2-7; no definite D call. In germline, CDR1 is SGHVS, CDR2 FNYEAQ. Trimming shortened V by 3 bases and J by 2 bases, and 14 bases separated the two germline ends. The CDR3 contains 15 residues.

The V and J genes are TRBV7-9 and TRBJ2-3, with unresolved D. This CDR3 has 14 residues. Looked up from germline, CDR1 is SEHNR and CDR2 is FQNEAQ (reference sequence). V shed 10 bases and J shed 0 bases, with 14 bases lying between them. The CDR3 region is CATNSRLSTDTQYF. The CDR3 nucleotides are TGTGCCACCAATTCCAGGCTTAGCACAGATACGCAGTATTTT.

CDR3 sequence reads: CASSQNEQGDYGYTF. CDR3 in DNA: TGCGCCAGCAGCCAAAATGAACAGGGCGATTATGGCTACACCTTC. This chain connects TRBV4-1 to TRBJ1-2, with TRBD1 as a possible D gene (6 bases). Trimming stripped 2 bases from V and 5 bases from J, with 15 bases between. Germline values: CDR1 MGHRA, CDR2 YSYEKL. This CDR3 is built from 15 residues.

The V call is TRBV28, the J call TRBJ1-5; 11 bases are shared with TRBD1. Trimming at V came to 4 bases and at J to 5 bases, leaving 7 bases not matched to a gene. Looked up from germline, CDR1 is MDHEN and CDR2 is SYDVKM. The CDR3 consists of 16 residues. This CDR3 reads CASSSRWTGGYQPQHF. The DNA of the CDR3 is TGTGCCAGCAGTTCCCGATGGACAGGGGGCTATCAGCCCCAGCATTTT. Looking up the rest from reference TRBV28 and TRBJ1-5 gives the full variable domain: DVKVTQSSRYLVKRTGEKVFLECVQDMDHENMFWYRQDPGLGLRLIYFSYDVKMKEKGDIPEGYSVSREKKERFSLILESASTNQTSMYLCASSSRWTGGYQPQHFGDGTRLSIL.

This clone was seen only once. V and J are TRBV2 and TRBJ2-4; weak D call: TRBD2 (6 bases). The CDR3 runs to 16 residues. CDR1 and CDR2 (germline): SNHLY, FYNNEI. V dropped 6 bases and J dropped 8 bases, with 23 bases sitting between them. The CDR3 is CASSPKEGEGSDIQYF. In nucleotides, the CDR3 is TGTGCCAGCAGCCCGAAGGAGGGTGAAGGTTCGGACATTCAGTACTTC.